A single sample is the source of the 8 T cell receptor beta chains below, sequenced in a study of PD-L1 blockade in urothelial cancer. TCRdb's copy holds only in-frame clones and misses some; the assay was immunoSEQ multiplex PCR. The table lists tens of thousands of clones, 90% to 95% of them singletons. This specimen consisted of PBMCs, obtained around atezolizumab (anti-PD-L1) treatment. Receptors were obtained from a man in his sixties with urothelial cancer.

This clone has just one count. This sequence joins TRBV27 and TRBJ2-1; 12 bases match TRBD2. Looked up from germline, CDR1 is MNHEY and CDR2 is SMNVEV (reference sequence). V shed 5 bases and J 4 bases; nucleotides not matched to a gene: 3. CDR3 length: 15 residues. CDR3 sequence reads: CASSHGLAGYNEQFF. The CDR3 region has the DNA TGTGCCAGCAGTCACGGACTAGCGGGATACAATGAGCAGTTCTTC.

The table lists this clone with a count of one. The CDR3 bases are TGTGCCAGCAGCCTGCCTAGCAATGAGCAGTTCTTC. Translation gives CASSLPSNEQFF. The V gene is TRBV7-9, the J gene TRBJ2-1; no clear D gene. Trimming took 5 bases from V and 6 from J, leaving 8 bases between them. This CDR3 comprises 12 residues. The V gene's germline CDR1 is SEHNR and CDR2 FQNEAQ (reference sequence).

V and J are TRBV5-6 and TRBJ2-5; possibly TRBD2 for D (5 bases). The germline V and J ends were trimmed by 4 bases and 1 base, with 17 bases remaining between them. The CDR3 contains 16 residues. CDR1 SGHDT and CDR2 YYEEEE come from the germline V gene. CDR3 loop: CASSPRPAAGQETQYF. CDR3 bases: TGTGCCAGCAGCCCTAGACCAGCGGCGGGCCAAGAGACCCAGTACTTC.

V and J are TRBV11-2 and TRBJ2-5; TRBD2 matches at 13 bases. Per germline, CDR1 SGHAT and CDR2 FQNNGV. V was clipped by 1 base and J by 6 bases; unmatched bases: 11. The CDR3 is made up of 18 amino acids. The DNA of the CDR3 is TGTGCCAGCAGCTTAGTGGGGAAACTAGCGGGGGGGCTAAAGACCCAGTACTTC. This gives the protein CASSLVGKLAGGLKTQYF.

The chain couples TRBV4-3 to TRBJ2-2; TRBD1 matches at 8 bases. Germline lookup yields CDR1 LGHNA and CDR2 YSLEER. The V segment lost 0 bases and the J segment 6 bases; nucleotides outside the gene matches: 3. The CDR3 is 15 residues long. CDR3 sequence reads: CASSQDQGAPGELFF. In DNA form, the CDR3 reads TGCGCCAGCAGCCAAGATCAGGGGGCCCCCGGGGAGCTGTTTTTT.

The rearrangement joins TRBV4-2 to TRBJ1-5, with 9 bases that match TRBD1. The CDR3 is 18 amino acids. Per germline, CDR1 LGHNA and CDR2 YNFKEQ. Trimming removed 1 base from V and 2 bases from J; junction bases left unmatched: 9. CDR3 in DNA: TGTGCCAGCAGCCAAGTAGGTACAGGGGGCAACGGCAATCAGCCCCAGCATTTT. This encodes CASSQVGTGGNGNQPQHF.

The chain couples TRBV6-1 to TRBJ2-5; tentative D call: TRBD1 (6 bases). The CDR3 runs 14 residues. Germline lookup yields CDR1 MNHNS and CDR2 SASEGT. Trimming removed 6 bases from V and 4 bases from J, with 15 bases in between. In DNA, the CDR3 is TGTGCCAGCAGATACAGGGAAGGGGGAGAGACCCAGTACTTC. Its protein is CASRYREGGETQYF.

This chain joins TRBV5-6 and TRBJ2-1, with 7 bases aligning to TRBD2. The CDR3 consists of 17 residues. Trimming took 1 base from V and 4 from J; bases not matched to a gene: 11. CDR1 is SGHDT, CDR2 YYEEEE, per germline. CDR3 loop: CASSLSLRRGVYNEQFF. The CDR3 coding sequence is TGTGCCAGCAGCTTGTCGCTCAGACGGGGGGTATACAATGAGCAGTTCTTC. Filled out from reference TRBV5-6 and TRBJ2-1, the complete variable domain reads DAGVTQSPTHLIKTRGQQVTLRCSPKSGHDTVSWYQQALGQGPQFIFQYYEEEERQRGNFPDRFSGHQFPNYSSELNVNALLLGDSALYLCASSLSLRRGVYNEQFFGPGTRLTVL.